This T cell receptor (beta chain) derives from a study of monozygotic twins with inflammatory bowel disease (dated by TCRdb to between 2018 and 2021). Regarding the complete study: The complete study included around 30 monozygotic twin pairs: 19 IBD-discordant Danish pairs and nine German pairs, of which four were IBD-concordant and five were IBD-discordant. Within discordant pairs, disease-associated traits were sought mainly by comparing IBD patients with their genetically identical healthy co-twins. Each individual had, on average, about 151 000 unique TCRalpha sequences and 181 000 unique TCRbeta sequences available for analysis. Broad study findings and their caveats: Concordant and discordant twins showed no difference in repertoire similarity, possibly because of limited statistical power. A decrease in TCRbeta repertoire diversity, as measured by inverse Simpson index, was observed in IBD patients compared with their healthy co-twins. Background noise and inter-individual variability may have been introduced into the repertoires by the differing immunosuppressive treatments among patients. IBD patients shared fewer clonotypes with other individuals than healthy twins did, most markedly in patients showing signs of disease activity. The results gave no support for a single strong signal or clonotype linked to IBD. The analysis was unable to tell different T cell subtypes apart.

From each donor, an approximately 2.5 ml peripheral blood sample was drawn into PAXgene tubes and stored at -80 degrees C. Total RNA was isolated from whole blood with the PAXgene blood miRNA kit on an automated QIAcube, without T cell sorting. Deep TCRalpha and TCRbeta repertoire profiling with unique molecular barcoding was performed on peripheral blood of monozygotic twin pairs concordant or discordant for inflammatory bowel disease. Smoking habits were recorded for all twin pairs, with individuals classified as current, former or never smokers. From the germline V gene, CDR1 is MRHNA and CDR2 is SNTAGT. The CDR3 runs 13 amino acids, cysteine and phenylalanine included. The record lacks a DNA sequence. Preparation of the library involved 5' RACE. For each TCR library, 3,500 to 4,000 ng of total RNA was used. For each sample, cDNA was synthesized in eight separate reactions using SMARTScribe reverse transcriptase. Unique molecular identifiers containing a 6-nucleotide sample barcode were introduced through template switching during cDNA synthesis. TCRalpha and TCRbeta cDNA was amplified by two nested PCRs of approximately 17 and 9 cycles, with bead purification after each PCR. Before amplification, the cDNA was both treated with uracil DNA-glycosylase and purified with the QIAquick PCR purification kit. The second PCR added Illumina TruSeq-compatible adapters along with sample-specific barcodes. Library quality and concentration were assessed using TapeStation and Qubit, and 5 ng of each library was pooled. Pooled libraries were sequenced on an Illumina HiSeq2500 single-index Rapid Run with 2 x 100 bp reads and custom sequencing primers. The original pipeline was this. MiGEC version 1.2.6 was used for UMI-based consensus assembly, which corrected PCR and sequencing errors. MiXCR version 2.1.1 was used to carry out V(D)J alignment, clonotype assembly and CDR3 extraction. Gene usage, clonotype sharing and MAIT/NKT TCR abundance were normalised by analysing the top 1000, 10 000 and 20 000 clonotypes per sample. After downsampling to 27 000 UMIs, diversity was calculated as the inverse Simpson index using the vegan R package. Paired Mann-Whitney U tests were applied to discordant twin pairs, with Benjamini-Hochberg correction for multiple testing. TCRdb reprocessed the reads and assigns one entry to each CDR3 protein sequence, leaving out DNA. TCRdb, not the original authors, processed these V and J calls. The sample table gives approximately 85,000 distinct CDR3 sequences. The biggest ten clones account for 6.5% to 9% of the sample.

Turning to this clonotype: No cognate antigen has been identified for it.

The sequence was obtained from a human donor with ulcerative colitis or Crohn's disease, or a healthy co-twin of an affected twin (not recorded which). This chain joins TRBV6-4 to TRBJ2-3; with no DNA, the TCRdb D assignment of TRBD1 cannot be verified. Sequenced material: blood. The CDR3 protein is CASSDGATDTQYF.